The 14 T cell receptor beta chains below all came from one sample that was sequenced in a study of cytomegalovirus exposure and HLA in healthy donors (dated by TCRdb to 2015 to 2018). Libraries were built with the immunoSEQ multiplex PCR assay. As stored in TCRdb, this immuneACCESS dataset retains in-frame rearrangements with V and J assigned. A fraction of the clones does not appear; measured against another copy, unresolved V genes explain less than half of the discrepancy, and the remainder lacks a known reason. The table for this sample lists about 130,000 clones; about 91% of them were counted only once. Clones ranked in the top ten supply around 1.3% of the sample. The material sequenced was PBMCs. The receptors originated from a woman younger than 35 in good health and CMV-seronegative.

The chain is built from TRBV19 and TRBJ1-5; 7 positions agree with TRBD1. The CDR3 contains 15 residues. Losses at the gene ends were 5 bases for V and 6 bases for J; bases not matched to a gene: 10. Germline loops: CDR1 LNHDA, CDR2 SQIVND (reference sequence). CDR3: CASSVLNRGGQPQHF. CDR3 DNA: TGTGCCAGTAGTGTCCTAAACAGGGGTGGTCAGCCCCAGCATTTT.

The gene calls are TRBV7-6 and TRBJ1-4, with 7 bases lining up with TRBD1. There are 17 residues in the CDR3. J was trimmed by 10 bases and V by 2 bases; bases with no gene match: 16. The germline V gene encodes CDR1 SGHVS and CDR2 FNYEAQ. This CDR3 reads CASSLTERQGRKGKLFF. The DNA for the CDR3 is TGTGCCAGCAGCTTAACCGAGCGACAGGGCCGGAAGGGAAAACTGTTTTTT.

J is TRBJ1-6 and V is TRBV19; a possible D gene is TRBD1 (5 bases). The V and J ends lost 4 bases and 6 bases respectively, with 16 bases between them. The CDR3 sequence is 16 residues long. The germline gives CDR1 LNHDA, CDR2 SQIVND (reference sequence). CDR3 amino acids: CASSTTYQGLNSPLHF. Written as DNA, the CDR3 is TGTGCCAGTAGTACCACCTACCAGGGTCTTAATTCACCCCTCCACTTT. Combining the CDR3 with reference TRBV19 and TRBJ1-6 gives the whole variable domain DGGITQSPKYLFRKEGQNVTLSCEQNLNHDAMYWYRQDPGQGLRLIYYSQIVNDFQKGDIAEGYSVSREKKESFPLTVTSAQKNPTAFYLCASSTTYQGLNSPLHFGNGTRLTVT.

CDR3 coding DNA: TGCAGCGTACTAGGGACAGGTGCGAACACTGAAGCTTTCTTT. Translated, it gives CSVLGTGANTEAFF. V and J are TRBV29-1 and TRBJ1-1, with 8 bases lining up with TRBD1. CDR1 and CDR2 from the germline V gene are SQVTM and ANQGSEA. The CDR3 has 14 residues. V lost 6 bases, J lost 1 base, and 7 bases stayed unmatched. The complete variable domain, with remaining parts taken from reference TRBV29-1 and TRBJ1-1, reads SAVISQKPSRDICQRGTSLTIQCQVDSQVTMMFWYRQQPGQSLTLIATANQGSEATYESGFVIDKFPISRPNLTFSTLTVSNMSPEDSSIYLCSVLGTGANTEAFFGQGTRLTVV.

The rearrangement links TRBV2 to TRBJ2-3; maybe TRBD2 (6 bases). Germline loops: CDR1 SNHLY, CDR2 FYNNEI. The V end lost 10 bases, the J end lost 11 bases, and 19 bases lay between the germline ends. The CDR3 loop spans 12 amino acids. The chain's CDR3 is CATQPPGGEQYF. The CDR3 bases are TGTGCCACCCAACCACCAGGCGGGGAGCAGTATTTT.

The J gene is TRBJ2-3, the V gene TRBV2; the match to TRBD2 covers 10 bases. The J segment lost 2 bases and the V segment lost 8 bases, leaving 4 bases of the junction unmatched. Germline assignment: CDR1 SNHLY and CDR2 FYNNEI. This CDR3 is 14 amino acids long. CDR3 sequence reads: CASGLAGVTDTQYF. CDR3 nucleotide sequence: TGTGCCAGCGGGCTAGCGGGGGTCACAGATACGCAGTATTTT.

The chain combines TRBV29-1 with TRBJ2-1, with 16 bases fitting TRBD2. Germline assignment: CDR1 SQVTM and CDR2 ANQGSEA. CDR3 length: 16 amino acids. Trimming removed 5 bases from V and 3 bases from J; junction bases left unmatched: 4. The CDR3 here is CSVPGTSGGGYNEQFF. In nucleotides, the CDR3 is TGCAGCGTTCCCGGGACTAGCGGGGGGGGCTACAATGAGCAGTTCTTC.

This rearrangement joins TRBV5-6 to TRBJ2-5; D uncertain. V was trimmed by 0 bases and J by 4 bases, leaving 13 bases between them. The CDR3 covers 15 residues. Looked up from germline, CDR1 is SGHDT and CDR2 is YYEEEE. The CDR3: CASSLGDSPPETQYF. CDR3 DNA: TGTGCCAGCAGCTTGGGTGACTCACCCCCAGAGACCCAGTACTTC.

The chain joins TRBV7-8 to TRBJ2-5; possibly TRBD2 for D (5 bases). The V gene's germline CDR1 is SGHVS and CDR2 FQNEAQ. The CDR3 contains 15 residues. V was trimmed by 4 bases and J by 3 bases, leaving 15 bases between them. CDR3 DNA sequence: TGTGCCAGCAGCTCGGAGGAATCCGGGAAAGAGACCCAGTACTTC. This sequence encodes CASSSEESGKETQYF.

CDR3 nucleotides: TGTGCCAGTAGTATTGAGACTAGCGGGGCCGGAAACAATGAGCAGTTCTTC. Amino acids: CASSIETSGAGNNEQFF. V is TRBV19 and J is TRBJ2-1, with TRBD2 identical over 11 bases. This CDR3 has 17 residues. J was trimmed by 5 bases and V by 3 bases; bases with no gene match: 9. Germline CDR1 and CDR2: LNHDA and SQIVND (reference sequence). The full variable domain, its missing parts supplied by reference TRBV19 and TRBJ2-1, is DGGITQSPKYLFRKEGQNVTLSCEQNLNHDAMYWYRQDPGQGLRLIYYSQIVNDFQKGDIAEGYSVSREKKESFPLTVTSAQKNPTAFYLCASSIETSGAGNNEQFFGPGTRLTVL.

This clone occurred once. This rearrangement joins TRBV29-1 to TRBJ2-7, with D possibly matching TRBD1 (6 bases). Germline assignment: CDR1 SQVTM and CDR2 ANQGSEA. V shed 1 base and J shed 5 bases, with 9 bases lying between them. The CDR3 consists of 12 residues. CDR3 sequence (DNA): TGCAGCGTTGAAGGCCAGGGGCACGAGCAGTACTTC. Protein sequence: CSVEGQGHEQYF.

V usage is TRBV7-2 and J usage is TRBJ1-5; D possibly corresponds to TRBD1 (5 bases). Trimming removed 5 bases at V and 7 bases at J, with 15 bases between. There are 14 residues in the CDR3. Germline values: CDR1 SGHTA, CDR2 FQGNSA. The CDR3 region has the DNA TGTGCCAGCAGCCCGACAGAGGGAGGGCAGCCCCAGCATTTT. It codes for CASSPTEGGQPQHF.

The CDR3 sequence: CASSVGRVVNQPQHF. The CDR3 DNA is TGTGCCAGTAGTGTGGGGAGGGTTGTCAATCAGCCCCAGCATTTT. The chain joins TRBV19 to TRBJ1-5; the D is unclear. The germline V gene has CDR1 LNHDA and CDR2 SQIVND (reference sequence). The CDR3 length is 15 residues. V was trimmed by 5 bases and J by 3 bases, leaving 14 bases between them.

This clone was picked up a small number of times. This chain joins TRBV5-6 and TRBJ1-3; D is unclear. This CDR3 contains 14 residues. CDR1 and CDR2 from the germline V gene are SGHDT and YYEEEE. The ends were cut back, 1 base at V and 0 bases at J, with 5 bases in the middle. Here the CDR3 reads CASSLSVSGNTIYF. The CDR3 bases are TGTGCCAGCAGCTTGAGCGTCTCTGGAAACACCATATATTTT.